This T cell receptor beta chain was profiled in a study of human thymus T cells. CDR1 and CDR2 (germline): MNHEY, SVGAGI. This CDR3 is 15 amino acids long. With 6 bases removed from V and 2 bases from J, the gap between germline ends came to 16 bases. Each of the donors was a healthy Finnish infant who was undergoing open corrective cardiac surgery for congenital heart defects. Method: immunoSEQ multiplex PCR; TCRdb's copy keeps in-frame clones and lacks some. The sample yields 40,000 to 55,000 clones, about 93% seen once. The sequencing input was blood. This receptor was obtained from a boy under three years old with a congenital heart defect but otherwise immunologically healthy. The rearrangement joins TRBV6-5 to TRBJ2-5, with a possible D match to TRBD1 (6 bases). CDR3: CASSSDRLTQETQYF. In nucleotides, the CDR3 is TGTGCCAGCAGCTCGGACAGATTAACTCAAGAGACCCAGTACTTC.